One and the same sample provided the 19 T cell receptor beta chains below, sequenced in a study of immune evolution from preneoplasia to lung adenocarcinoma. Clones were sequenced by immunoSEQ multiplex PCR, and TCRdb holds only the in-frame ones, with some missing. The sample has around 3,200 clones; over 70% are singletons. Sequenced: FFPE adjacent normal lung tissue. The receptors here all came from a donor older than 65 with lung adenocarcinoma.

The chain couples TRBV4-1 to TRBJ2-1; 8 bases agree with TRBD2. J gave up 5 bases and V 4 bases, and 10 bases lay outside the gene matches. CDR1 and CDR2 from the germline V gene are MGHRA and YSYEKL. There are 16 residues in the CDR3. DNA of the CDR3: TGCGCCAGCAGCCCCCTCAGTAGCGGGATAGACAATGAGCAGTTCTTC. Translation: CASSPLSSGIDNEQFF.

This clone was seen a handful of times. The J gene is TRBJ1-2, the V gene TRBV5-5; tentatively, D is TRBD1 (5 bases). Trimming shortened V by 4 bases and J by 3 bases, and 16 bases separated the two germline ends. Germline CDR1 and CDR2: SGHKS and YYEKEE (reference sequence). CDR3 length: 15 residues. CDR3 sequence (DNA): TGTGCCAGCAGCCTGGGCCCGCAGGGTGACTATGGCTACACCTTC. This codes for CASSLGPQGDYGYTF.

This clone has more than one count but fewer than ten. This rearrangement joins TRBV5-6 to TRBJ2-7; 7 bases agree with TRBD1. The CDR3 consists of 13 residues. In germline, CDR1 is SGHDT, CDR2 YYEEEE. V gave up 4 bases and J gave up 5 bases; unmatched junction bases: 6. The CDR3 sequence is CASSQGQYHEQYF. CDR3 coding DNA: TGTGCCAGCAGCCAGGGACAGTACCACGAGCAGTACTTC.

The chain combines TRBV10-3 with TRBJ2-3; 9 nucleotides align to TRBD2. V shed 8 bases, J shed 1 base, and the junction held 7 bases outside the gene matches. Germline V gives CDR1 ENHRY, CDR2 SYGVKD. There are 15 residues in the CDR3. DNA for the CDR3: TGTGCCATCGGACCAGAGCGGGAGGGCACAGATACGCAGTATTTT. Amino acid sequence: CAIGPEREGTDTQYF.

The table lists this clone with a few counts. This rearrangement joins TRBV4-1 to TRBJ1-2, with D unresolved. The germline gives CDR1 MGHRA, CDR2 YSYEKL. Trimming removed 1 base at V and 8 bases at J, with 5 bases between. The CDR3 sequence is 11 residues long. The CDR3 sequence: CASSQGNGYTF. The CDR3 DNA reads as TGCGCCAGCAGCCAAGGTAACGGCTACACCTTC.

The chain joins TRBV15 to TRBJ2-2; D is possibly TRBD1 or TRBD2 (5 bases each). Trimming took off 0 bases at V and 0 bases at J, with 23 bases between the two ends. The CDR3 has 21 amino acids. Germline loops: CDR1 LNHNV, CDR2 YYDKDF (reference sequence). The CDR3 DNA follows: TGTGCCACCAGCAGAGATCTGGGACGAGACTGGCCCCCAACGAACACCGGGGAGCTGTTTTTT. Residues: CATSRDLGRDWPPTNTGELFF. Based on the CDR3 plus reference TRBV15 and TRBJ2-2, the full variable domain is DAMVIQNPRYQVTQFGKPVTLSCSQTLNHNVMYWYQQKSSQAPKLLFHYYDKDFNNEADTPDNFQSRRPNTSFCFLDIRSPGLGDTAMYLCATSRDLGRDWPPTNTGELFFGEGSRLTVL.

The table lists this clone with a count of one. CDR3 residues: CASSFSGRSTDTQYF. The CDR3 DNA is TGCGCCAGCAGCTTTAGCGGGCGTAGCACAGATACGCAGTATTTT. V and J are TRBV5-1 and TRBJ2-3; TRBD2 matches at 7 bases. Germline loops: CDR1 SGHRS, CDR2 YFSETQ. This CDR3 has 15 residues. J was trimmed by 0 bases and V by 2 bases; bases with no gene match: 3.

The rearrangement joins TRBV12-5 to TRBJ2-1; TRBD2 is a possible D gene (5 bases). CDR3 length equals 16 residues. Looked up from germline, CDR1 is LGHNT and CDR2 is FRNRAP. Trimming stripped 8 bases from V and 0 bases from J, with 17 bases between. CDR3 in amino acids: CASRETASSSYNEQFF. The CDR3 bases are TGTGCTAGTCGGGAAACGGCCTCGAGCTCCTACAATGAGCAGTTCTTC.

The chain links TRBV27 to TRBJ1-3; D uncertain. With 0 bases removed from V and 5 bases from J, the gap between germline ends came to 17 bases. The CDR3 is 17 residues long. Looked up from germline, CDR1 is MNHEY and CDR2 is SMNVEV (reference sequence). CDR3 DNA: TGTGCCAGCAGTTTATCAGGGTACTCTGCACGAAGAAACACCATATATTTT. The encoded protein is CASSLSGYSARRNTIYF.

This chain joins TRBV2 and TRBJ1-1, with a tentative D call TRBD1 (5 bases). This CDR3 contains 14 residues. Germline V gene lookup returns CDR1 SNHLY and CDR2 FYNNEI. V was trimmed by 3 bases and J by 4 bases, leaving 12 bases between them. CDR3 protein: CASSEAGLATEAFF. Here the CDR3 DNA reads TGTGCCAGCAGTGAGGCAGGGCTGGCCACTGAAGCTTTCTTT. Using reference TRBV2 and TRBJ1-1 for the parts outside the CDR3, the full variable domain is EPEVTQTPSHQVTQMGQEVILRCVPISNHLYFYWYRQILGQKVEFLVSFYNNEISEKSEIFDDQFSVERPDGSNFTLKIRSTKLEDSAMYFCASSEAGLATEAFFGQGTRLTVV.

This rearrangement joins TRBV19 to TRBJ2-1, with TRBD1 as a possible D gene (6 bases). The V gene's germline CDR1 is LNHDA and CDR2 SQIVND (reference sequence). With 6 bases removed from V and 10 bases from J, the gap between germline ends came to 10 bases. The CDR3 has 11 residues. The CDR3 coding sequence is TGTGCCAGTAGACTCGGACAGGAGCAGTTCTTC. Residues: CASRLGQEQFF. The full variable domain, in which reference TRBV19 and TRBJ2-1 provide the parts outside the CDR3, is DGGITQSPKYLFRKEGQNVTLSCEQNLNHDAMYWYRQDPGQGLRLIYYSQIVNDFQKGDIAEGYSVSREKKESFPLTVTSAQKNPTAFYLCASRLGQEQFFGPGTRLTVL.

The table lists this clone with a few counts. The chain has TRBV29-1 and TRBJ2-1; a possible D gene is TRBD1 (6 bases). The germline V and J ends were trimmed by 6 bases and 6 bases, with 15 bases remaining between them. The germline CDR1 and CDR2 sequences are SQVTM and ANQGSEA. The CDR3 covers 13 residues. The CDR3 here is CSVGVSGVNEQFF. In DNA form, the CDR3 reads TGCAGCGTGGGGGTATCAGGGGTCAATGAGCAGTTCTTC.

This chain links TRBV7-9 with TRBJ2-1, with D possibly matching TRBD2 (5 bases). Trimming stripped 4 bases from V and 2 bases from J, with 18 bases between. The CDR3 length is 17 residues. From germline, CDR1 is SEHNR and CDR2 FQNEAQ (reference sequence). The CDR3 nucleotides read TGTGCCAGCAGCTCTAAGCGATCCGGGATTACCTACAATGAGCAGTTCTTC. This translates into CASSSKRSGITYNEQFF.

DNA for the CDR3: TGTGCCAGCAGCCAACAACTATCTAGCGGGAGGGCCTCCCCACAAGAGACCCAGTACTTC. The encoded protein is CASSQQLSSGRASPQETQYF. This chain joins TRBV4-2 and TRBJ2-5; TRBD2 matches at 12 bases. There are 20 residues in the CDR3. Trimming took 2 bases from V and 2 from J; bases not matched to a gene: 15. Germline V gene data show CDR1 as LGHNA and CDR2 as YNFKEQ.

The chain combines TRBV18 with TRBJ2-7; 14 bases fit TRBD2. J lost 6 bases, V lost 5 bases, and 12 bases had no gene match. The length of the CDR3 is 17 residues. Germline-derived CDR1 and CDR2 are KGHSH and LQKENI. The CDR3 sequence is CASSSTGLAGEGGEQYF. CDR3 bases: TGTGCCAGCTCATCAACGGGACTAGCGGGAGAGGGGGGCGAGCAGTACTTC.

The V and J genes are TRBV6-1 and TRBJ2-5; the D is unclear. This CDR3 is 11 amino acids long. Trimming took off 7 bases at V and 5 bases at J, with 8 bases between the two ends. Per the germline V gene, CDR1 is MNHNS and CDR2 is SASEGT. CDR3 nucleotides: TGTGCCAGCACCCACGGTGAGACCCAGTACTTC. This codes for CASTHGETQYF.

The chain employs TRBV29-1 and TRBJ2-5; TRBD1 matches at 7 bases. J lost 6 bases, V lost 5 bases, and 6 bases had no gene match. The CDR3 loop spans 12 amino acids. Germline V lookup: CDR1 SQVTM, CDR2 ANQGSEA. In nucleotides, the CDR3 is TGCAGCGTTTCCACGACAGGGCAGACCCAGTACTTC. Translation: CSVSTTGQTQYF.

The CDR3 protein is CASSLTTVPGDTQYF. The CDR3 coding sequence is TGTGCCAGCAGCTTAACGACGGTCCCCGGGGATACGCAGTATTTT. The chain links TRBV7-2 to TRBJ2-3; D call uncertain. This CDR3 comprises 15 residues. V lost 2 bases and J lost 6, with 15 bases in between. CDR1 and CDR2 from the germline V gene are SGHTA and FQGNSA.

V gene TRBV6-6 combines with J gene TRBJ2-5; unclear D gene. V gave up 10 bases and J gave up 1 base, with 10 bases separating them. The CDR3 has 12 amino acids. Per germline, CDR1 MNHNY and CDR2 SVGAGI (reference sequence). This CDR3 is CATSVSQETQYF. DNA for the CDR3: TGTGCCACCTCAGTGTCCCAAGAGACCCAGTACTTC.